This T cell receptor (beta chain) was observed in a study of cytomegalovirus exposure and HLA in healthy donors. Study-wide points: Further analysis was carried out later, and it showed several of the most significant clusters appearing linked to common viral pathogens. In a later analysis, specific HLA alleles were associated with over 15,000 TCR beta sequences at a 0.05 false discovery rate.

Concerning this clone: Its antigen is unidentified.

It was with 60 Vbeta and 13 Jbeta primers that the PCR ran. Assay: immunoSEQ multiplex PCR; the TCRdb copy retains only in-frame clones and omits some. Of approximately 140,000 clones in the sample, 70% to 85% were seen once. V shed 3 bases, J shed 10 bases, and the junction held 10 bases outside the gene matches. Germline V gene lookup returns CDR1 SEHNR and CDR2 FQNEAQ (reference sequence). This CDR3 is 17 amino acids long. The sequencing input was PBMCs. V is TRBV7-9 and J is TRBJ2-1; 15 nucleotides line up with TRBD2. The TCR was taken from a boy aged 5 to 17 in good health and CMV-seronegative. The CDR3 reads CASSLDPGLAGGGEQFF. CDR3 nucleotide sequence: TGTGCCAGCAGCTTGGACCCGGGACTAGCGGGAGGAGGAGAGCAGTTCTTC.